A single sample is the source of the 12 T cell receptor beta chains below, sequenced in a study of cytotoxic CD8 clonotypes in ibrutinib-treated CLL. Method: immunoSEQ multiplex PCR; TCRdb's copy keeps in-frame clones and lacks some. The table shows 250,000 to 350,000 clones, with approximately 79% occurring only once. This sample comprised PBMCs, obtained at disease progression, from a patient treated with ibrutinib. All receptors come from a human donor with chronic lymphocytic leukemia.

There are a few counts of this clone. The genes are TRBV7-2 and TRBJ1-4; possible D gene TRBD1, 6 bases. Germline V CDR1 and CDR2: SGHTA, FQGNSA. Deletions cut 3 bases from V and 3 bases from J, with 17 bases between. The CDR3 spans 17 residues. The CDR3 DNA is TGTGCCAGCAGCTTTGCCGGACAGAGTATCCCTAATGAAAAACTGTTTTTT. Protein: CASSFAGQSIPNEKLFF.

V usage is TRBV7-9 and J usage is TRBJ2-7; D unclear. The CDR3 extends over 15 amino acids. Germline V gives CDR1 SEHNR, CDR2 FQNEAQ (reference sequence). Trimming left V 3 bases short and J 3 bases short, with 15 bases between. CDR3 bases: TGTGCCAGCAGCTTCGGGCAACCAGCTTTCTACGAGCAGTACTTC. The encoded protein is CASSFGQPAFYEQYF.

This clone came up once. The chain carries TRBV10-3 and TRBJ1-3; D is undetermined. The CDR3 contains 15 residues. The ends were cut back, 0 bases at V and 2 bases at J, with 8 bases in the middle. Germline assignment: CDR1 ENHRY and CDR2 SYGVKD. CDR3 amino acids: CAISESIWAGNTIYF. The CDR3 nucleotides are TGTGCCATCAGTGAGTCGATCTGGGCTGGAAACACCATATATTTT.

This sequence joins TRBV4-3 and TRBJ1-2; D not resolved. The CDR3 has 17 amino acids. V lost 0 bases, J lost 4 bases, and 18 bases lay in between. Germline V gives CDR1 LGHNA, CDR2 YSLEER. CDR3 DNA sequence: TGCGCCAGCAGCCAAGAAGAGGGTGGGGATCTCGGCTATGGCTACACCTTC. The encoded protein is CASSQEEGGDLGYGYTF.

This sequence joins TRBV5-1 and TRBJ2-5; D possibly corresponds to TRBD1 (6 bases). The ends were cut back, 0 bases at V and 3 bases at J, with 12 bases in the middle. CDR3 length: 15 amino acids. From germline, CDR1 is SGHRS and CDR2 YFSETQ. CDR3 residues: CASSLGRTVKETQYF. The CDR3 nucleotides read TGCGCCAGCAGCTTGGGAAGGACAGTGAAAGAGACCCAGTACTTC.

This chain connects TRBV29-1 to TRBJ2-7, with D perhaps matching TRBD1 (5 bases). Germline assignment: CDR1 SQVTM and CDR2 ANQGSEA. The ends were cut back, 0 bases at V and 2 bases at J, with 11 bases in the middle. The CDR3 sequence is 14 residues long. For the CDR3, the DNA is TGCAGCGTTGAAGAAGGGGCAGAGGCCTACGAGCAGTACTTC. It yields the protein CSVEEGAEAYEQYF.

This sequence joins TRBV6-5 and TRBJ1-1; a weak D match, TRBD1 (5 bases). The germline CDR1 and CDR2 sequences are MNHEY and SVGAGI. This CDR3 has 13 residues. Trimming took 2 bases from V and 5 from J, leaving 9 bases between them. DNA for the CDR3: TGTGCCAGCAGTTACGGGGGGATAACTGAAGCTTTCTTT. It encodes CASSYGGITEAFF.

The DNA for the CDR3 is TGCAGCGTCCCCGGGACAGGGGGCGAAAAACTGTTTTTT. Protein: CSVPGTGGEKLFF. The J gene is TRBJ1-4, the V gene TRBV29-1, with TRBD1 matching over 12 bases. The CDR3 spans 13 residues. Germline CDR1 and CDR2: SQVTM and ANQGSEA. The V gene end was trimmed by 6 bases and the J gene end by 8 bases; junction bases not matched to a gene: 4.

The rearrangement joins TRBV4-1 to TRBJ1-5; D is unclear. CDR1 is MGHRA, CDR2 YSYEKL, per germline. The CDR3 is 14 amino acids. V was cut by 0 bases and J by 4 bases, with 7 bases left in between. CDR3 loop: CASSQDEINQPQHF. As DNA, the CDR3 is TGCGCCAGCAGCCAAGATGAGATAAATCAGCCCCAGCATTTT.

This chain connects TRBV18 to TRBJ2-5; D is undetermined. Germline CDR1 is KGHSH and CDR2 is LQKENI. With 8 bases removed from V and 5 bases from J, the gap between germline ends came to 15 bases. This CDR3 contains 13 residues. The CDR3 loop is CASAQSVGETQYF. In DNA, the CDR3 is TGTGCCAGCGCGCAAAGTGTCGGGGAGACCCAGTACTTC.

The DNA of the CDR3 is TGCAGCGGATCGACAGGGAAGAACTATGGCTACACCTTC. Its protein product is CSGSTGKNYGYTF. The genes are TRBV29-1 and TRBJ1-2, with TRBD1 matching over 7 bases. Trimming took 7 bases from V and 2 from J; bases not matched to a gene: 7. This CDR3 is built from 13 residues. Germline lookup yields CDR1 SQVTM and CDR2 ANQGSEA.

The rearrangement links TRBV29-1 to TRBJ2-1, with D hard to call. The germline V and J ends were trimmed by 2 bases and 4 bases, with 6 bases remaining between them. The CDR3 runs 12 residues. CDR1 SQVTM and CDR2 ANQGSEA come from the germline V gene. The CDR3 nucleotides are TGCAGCGTTGAACAGAGATACAATGAGCAGTTCTTC. Protein sequence: CSVEQRYNEQFF.